This TCR beta chain was profiled in a study of blood T cell repertoires in COVID-19. Study summary: Samples taken during acute and convalescent COVID-19 were collected in the United States, Italy and Spain. From T cells, B-cell-depleted T cells, or PBMCs came the material, which was cDNA or gDNA.

The authors' processing: For nucleated cells, counts were estimated from reference gene primer amplification. TCRdb keeps only in-frame clones here, not all; method: immunoSEQ multiplex PCR. That table furnishes V, J and clone size, whereas the DNA furnished D and trimming. This table has about 58,000 clones, almost 90% appearing once. This CDR3 has 12 amino acids. The germline V gene encodes CDR1 MDHEN and CDR2 SYDVKM. Trimming removed 6 bases from V and 11 bases from J, with 14 bases in between. The chain joins TRBV28 to TRBJ1-5; D is unresolved. Source material: peripheral blood. This receptor was identified in a man between 60 and 70 years old with active COVID-19. CDR3 residues: CASSPVGAAQHF. DNA for the CDR3: TGTGCCAGCAGCCCCGTGGGAGCGGCCCAGCATTTT.